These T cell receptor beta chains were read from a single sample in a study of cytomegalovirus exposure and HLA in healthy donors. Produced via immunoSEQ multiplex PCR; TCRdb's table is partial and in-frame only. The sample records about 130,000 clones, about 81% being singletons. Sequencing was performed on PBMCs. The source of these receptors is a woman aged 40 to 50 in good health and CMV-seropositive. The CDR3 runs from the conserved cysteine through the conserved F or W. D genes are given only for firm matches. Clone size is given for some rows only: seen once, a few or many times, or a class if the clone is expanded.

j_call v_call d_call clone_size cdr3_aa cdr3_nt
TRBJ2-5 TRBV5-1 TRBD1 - CASSLPLADRGRQETQYF TGCGCCAGCAGCTTACCCCTCGCGGACAGGGGCCGACAAGAGACCCAGTACTTC
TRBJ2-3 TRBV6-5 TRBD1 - CASSYDRQGGTDTQYF TGTGCCAGCAGTTACGACCGACAGGGAGGCACAGATACGCAGTATTTT
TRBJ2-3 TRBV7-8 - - CASSLLQVSTDTQYF TGTGCCAGCAGCTTACTACAGGTCAGCACAGATACGCAGTATTTT
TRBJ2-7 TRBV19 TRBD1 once CASSMTGGNYEQYF TGTGCCAGTAGTATGACAGGGGGGAACTACGAGCAGTACTTC
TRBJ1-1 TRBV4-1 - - CASSHEGLLNTEAFF TGCGCCAGCAGCCACGAGGGACTTTTGAACACTGAAGCTTTCTTT
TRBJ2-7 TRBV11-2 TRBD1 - CASSFSGQGTYEQYF TGTGCCAGCAGCTTCTCGGGACAGGGAACCTACGAGCAGTACTTC
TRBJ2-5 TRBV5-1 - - CASSLDRLRRATQYF TGCGCCAGCAGCTTGGATCGCCTGAGGAGAGCGACCCAGTACTTC
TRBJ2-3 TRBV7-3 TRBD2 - CASSLPGGADTQYF TGTGCCAGCAGCCTTCCCGGGGGGGCGGATACGCAGTATTTT
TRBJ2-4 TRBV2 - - CASSDGGPLAKNIQYF TGTGCCAGCAGTGACGGGGGGCCTCTAGCCAAAAACATTCAGTACTTC
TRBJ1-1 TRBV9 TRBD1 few CASSVSLRGEGASTEAFF TGTGCCAGCAGCGTATCGTTGCGGGGGGAGGGGGCGAGCACTGAAGCTTTCTTT
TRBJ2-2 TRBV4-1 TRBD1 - CASSQLPGQPNTGELFF TGCGCCAGCAGCCAATTGCCGGGACAGCCTAACACCGGGGAGCTGTTTTTT
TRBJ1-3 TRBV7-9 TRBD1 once CASSSQSRGPEVSGNTIYF TGTGCCAGCAGTTCCCAGTCGAGGGGGCCCGAGGTCTCTGGAAACACCATATATTTT
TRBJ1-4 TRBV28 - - CASSSPGSANEKLFF TGTGCCAGCAGTTCCCCGGGGTCAGCTAATGAAAAACTGTTTTTT